The next 31 T cell receptor beta chains were all read from a single sample in a study of blood T cell repertoires in COVID-19. Method: immunoSEQ multiplex PCR; TCRdb's copy keeps in-frame clones and lacks some. The data show 65,000 to 70,000 clones, with 65% to 90% seen just once and about 16% held by the top ten. Sequencing used peripheral blood. The receptors originated from a man older than 75 with active COVID-19.

This rearrangement joins TRBV6-5 to TRBJ2-7; D unclear. Germline V gives CDR1 MNHEY, CDR2 SVGAGI. CDR3 length: 14 amino acids. V was shortened by 6 bases and J by 3 bases, with 15 bases between the two germline ends. CDR3 sequence: CASSPLGSGYEQYF. CDR3 bases: TGTGCCAGCAGCCCCCTAGGTTCGGGCTACGAGCAGTACTTC.

This clone was found once. This chain uses TRBV18 with TRBJ1-1; D remains unclear. The CDR3 has 14 residues. V was trimmed by 2 bases and J by 6 bases, leaving 13 bases between them. Looked up from germline, CDR1 is KGHSH and CDR2 is LQKENI. CDR3 bases: TGTGCCAGCTCACCAAGGCGGGCAGTAGCTGAAGCTTTCTTT. Protein sequence: CASSPRRAVAEAFF.

The J gene is TRBJ1-2, the V gene TRBV14; the D is unclear. This CDR3 region has 15 residues. From germline, CDR1 is SGHDN and CDR2 FVKESK. V shed 2 bases and J shed 4 bases, with 14 bases lying between them. The CDR3 reads CASSQTPGFVYGYTF. The CDR3 nucleotides read TGTGCCAGCAGCCAAACACCGGGGTTTGTCTATGGCTACACCTTC. Combining the CDR3 with reference TRBV14 and TRBJ1-2 gives the whole variable domain EAGVTQFPSHSVIEKGQTVTLRCDPISGHDNLYWYRRVMGKEIKFLLHFVKESKQDESGMPNNRFLAERTGGTYSTLKVQPAELEDSGVYFCASSQTPGFVYGYTFGSGTRLTVV.

The chain couples TRBV9 to TRBJ2-3; D may be TRBD1 (5 bases). The germline CDR1 and CDR2 sequences are SGDLS and YYNGEE. V was clipped by 0 bases and J by 4 bases, with 15 bases between them. The CDR3 is made up of 16 amino acids. The CDR3 region is CASSVGQTRRPDTQYF. The CDR3 DNA follows: TGTGCCAGCAGCGTAGGACAGACGCGGCGACCAGATACGCAGTATTTT.

J is TRBJ1-3 and V is TRBV7-2; tentative D call: TRBD1 (5 bases). V was shortened by 5 bases and J by 7 bases, with 15 bases between the two germline ends. Looked up from germline, CDR1 is SGHTA and CDR2 is FQGNSA. The CDR3 has 14 amino acids. The CDR3 spells CASSLQALGNTIYF. CDR3 bases: TGTGCCAGCAGCCTACAGGCCCTTGGGAACACCATATATTTT.

The genes are TRBV3-1 (or the pseudogene TRBV3-2) and TRBJ1-1; D gene unclear. The V gene lost 0 bases and the J gene lost 8 bases, with 19 bases spanning the gap. The CDR3 is 16 amino acids. Germline CDR1 reads LGHDT; CDR2 reads YNNKEL (reference sequence). The CDR3 region has the DNA TGTGCCAGCAGCCAAGATGATTCAGGCACTCGCCCCGAAGCTTTCTTT. Protein product: CASSQDDSGTRPEAFF.

This rearrangement joins TRBV19 to TRBJ1-2; 8 positions match TRBD1. The trim removed 1 base at V and 7 bases at J, leaving 5 bases unmatched. CDR1 and CDR2 (germline): LNHDA, SQIVND (reference sequence). The CDR3 has 14 amino acids. The CDR3: CASSIGGQGSGYTF. Here the CDR3 DNA reads TGTGCCAGTAGTATAGGCGGACAGGGAAGTGGCTACACCTTC.

The rearrangement uses TRBV11-3 and TRBJ2-2; the match to TRBD2 covers 8 bases. The germline gives CDR1 SGHNT, CDR2 YENEEA. This CDR3 region has 16 residues. Trimming cost V 1 base and J 8 bases; bases outside gene matches: 9. The CDR3 bases are TGTGCCAGCAGCTTAGGGGTCGAAGCGGGAGCAGGGGAGCTGTTTTTT. Amino acid sequence: CASSLGVEAGAGELFF.

This clone was counted between two and nine times. The chain combines TRBV5-1 with TRBJ2-7, with D uncertain. Germline assignment: CDR1 SGHRS and CDR2 YFSETQ. This CDR3 has 15 residues. The V end lost 4 bases, the J end lost 0 bases, and 14 bases lay between the germline ends. The DNA for the CDR3 is TGCGCCAGCAGCCGCCAGGCAGGCCTCTCCTACGAGCAGTACTTC. Its translation is CASSRQAGLSYEQYF.

This rearrangement joins TRBV5-1 to TRBJ1-1; D gene unclear. Germline loops: CDR1 SGHRS, CDR2 YFSETQ. The CDR3 is 13 amino acids. V lost 1 base and J lost 0, with 4 bases in between. CDR3 sequence (DNA): TGCGCCAGCAGCTTGACTATGAACACTGAAGCTTTCTTT. As protein: CASSLTMNTEAFF. Complete variable domain (other parts from reference TRBV5-1 and TRBJ1-1): KAGVTQTPRYLIKTRGQQVTLSCSPISGHRSVSWYQQTPGQGLQFLFEYFSETQRNKGNFPGRFSGRQFSNSRSEMNVSTLELGDSALYLCASSLTMNTEAFFGQGTRLTVV.

This chain links TRBV29-1 with TRBJ2-7; no definite D call. This CDR3 is 13 amino acids long. The germline CDR1 and CDR2 sequences are SQVTM and ANQGSEA. The ends were cut back, 0 bases at V and 2 bases at J, with 8 bases in the middle. The DNA of the CDR3 is TGCAGCGTTGAAGACCTATCGACCTACGAGCAGTACTTC. Protein sequence: CSVEDLSTYEQYF.

V is TRBV30 and J is TRBJ2-1; D perhaps matches TRBD2 (6 bases). With 0 bases removed from V and 0 bases from J, the gap between germline ends came to 9 bases. The CDR3 is made up of 15 amino acids. Germline CDR1 reads GTSNPN; CDR2 reads SVGIG (reference sequence). CDR3 sequence (DNA): TGTGCCTGGAGTGTAGACGGGGGCTCCTACAATGAGCAGTTCTTC. Encoded protein: CAWSVDGGSYNEQFF.

This chain connects TRBV7-9 to TRBJ2-7; possible D gene TRBD1, 5 bases. CDR1 is SEHNR, CDR2 FQNEAQ, per germline (reference sequence). The ends were cut back, 2 bases at V and 1 base at J, with 12 bases in the middle. The CDR3 runs to 15 residues. CDR3 sequence: CASSLTGRASYEQYF. The CDR3 region has the DNA TGTGCCAGCAGCTTAACAGGACGGGCGTCCTACGAGCAGTACTTC.

The chain combines TRBV18 with TRBJ2-1; 8 nucleotides match TRBD1. The V segment lost 2 bases and the J segment 8 bases; nucleotides outside the gene matches: 8. The germline gives CDR1 KGHSH, CDR2 LQKENI. The CDR3 covers 15 residues. Written as DNA, the CDR3 is TGTGCCAGCTCACCAGGACAGGGTGGGATGGATGAGCAGTTCTTC. Its protein product is CASSPGQGGMDEQFF.

The chain combines TRBV10-2 with TRBJ2-1; TRBD2 matches 7 bases. The germline CDR1 and CDR2 sequences are WSHSY and SAAADI. Unmatched junction bases numbered 10, after V lost 2 bases and J lost 3 bases. This CDR3 comprises 17 residues. CDR3 residues: CASSEDTAGTLYNEQFF. The CDR3 DNA reads TGCGCCAGCAGTGAGGATACAGCGGGGACTCTCTACAATGAGCAGTTCTTC.

The chain recombines TRBV7-6 with TRBJ2-1; 10 bases are a match to TRBD2. Germline values: CDR1 SGHVS, CDR2 FNYEAQ. Trimming removed 2 bases from V and 4 bases from J; junction bases left unmatched: 2. This CDR3 comprises 15 residues. The CDR3, as DNA: TGTGCCAGCAGCTTATTTAGCGGGGGGTACAATGAGCAGTTCTTC. It translates to CASSLFSGGYNEQFF.

The CDR3: CASSLGRGGDNEQFF. The CDR3 nucleotides read TGTGCCAGCAGCTTAGGACGAGGAGGGGACAATGAGCAGTTCTTC. V and J are TRBV7-2 and TRBJ2-1, with D possibly matching TRBD2 (6 bases). V lost 1 base, J lost 5 bases, and 12 bases lay in between. Per germline, CDR1 SGHTA and CDR2 FQGNSA. The CDR3 is 15 residues long.

CDR3 nucleotide sequence: TGTGCCAGCAGGTTGGAGCAGGGGGCTTACCAAGAGACCCAGTACTTC. As protein: CASRLEQGAYQETQYF. The chain is built from TRBV2 and TRBJ2-5, with 8 bases lining up with TRBD1. With V trimmed by 6 bases and J by 0 bases, 9 bases remained unmatched. This CDR3 contains 16 residues. In germline, CDR1 is SNHLY, CDR2 FYNNEI.

The chain links TRBV14 to TRBJ2-1, with TRBD2 identical over 11 bases. CDR1 is SGHDN and CDR2 is FVKESK in the germline V gene. This CDR3 has 16 residues. Trimming cost V 0 bases and J 7 bases; bases outside gene matches: 5. Here the CDR3 reads CASSQDRTSGWNEQFF. The CDR3 DNA sequence: TGTGCCAGCAGCCAAGATAGGACTAGCGGGTGGAATGAGCAGTTCTTC.

The chain couples TRBV2 to TRBJ2-1; weak D call: TRBD2 (6 bases). Germline lookup yields CDR1 SNHLY and CDR2 FYNNEI. The V end lost 7 bases, the J end lost 0 bases, and 10 bases lay between the germline ends. This CDR3 is built from 14 residues. The DNA for the CDR3 is TGTGCCAGCACGATCGGGAGCTCCTACAATGAGCAGTTCTTC. Its translation is CASTIGSSYNEQFF.

In this sample, this clone turned up a few times. The V and J genes are TRBV2 and TRBJ2-7, with 13 bases matching TRBD2. Germline V gene sequence: CDR1 SNHLY, CDR2 FYNNEI. Trimming took 3 bases from V and 5 from J; bases not matched to a gene: 7. This CDR3 is built from 16 residues. CDR3 in DNA: TGTGCCAGCAGTGATTACAACGGACTAGCGGGAGACGAGCAGTACTTC. It translates to CASSDYNGLAGDEQYF.

The chain joins TRBV7-9 to TRBJ1-2, with D maybe TRBD1 (5 bases). The V gene's germline CDR1 is SEHNR and CDR2 FQNEAQ (reference sequence). Trimming cost V 1 base and J 3 bases, with 12 bases left between them. The length of the CDR3 is 15 residues. CDR3 sequence: CASSLGQGLDYGYTF. The CDR3 DNA sequence: TGTGCCAGCAGCTTAGGGCAGGGTTTAGACTATGGCTACACCTTC.

The chain is built from TRBV27 and TRBJ2-4, with a weak D call TRBD1 (7 bases). The CDR3 is 15 amino acids. Germline V gene lookup returns CDR1 MNHEY and CDR2 SMNVEV (reference sequence). V dropped 3 bases and J dropped 4 bases, with 13 bases sitting between them. CDR3 region: CASSFYAGGKNIQYF. The CDR3 DNA is TGTGCCAGCAGTTTTTATGCAGGGGGGAAAAACATTCAGTACTTC.

This clone showed up just a few times. The V gene is TRBV11-2, the J gene TRBJ2-1, with TRBD2 matching 9 bases. Germline trimming cut 6 bases from V and 2 bases from J; bases unmatched to any gene: 8. The CDR3 covers 16 residues. Germline V lookup: CDR1 SGHAT, CDR2 FQNNGV. The CDR3 DNA follows: TGTGCCAGCAGTCATTTAGCGGGGGAGACCTACAATGAGCAGTTCTTC. Translating gives CASSHLAGETYNEQFF.

As DNA, the CDR3 is TGTGCCAGCAGCCAAGATCCGGGACTAGCCAATGAGCAGTTCTTC. Translating it yields CASSQDPGLANEQFF. This chain joins TRBV3-1 (or the pseudogene TRBV3-2) and TRBJ2-1; 9 bases agree with TRBD2. The length of the CDR3 is 15 residues. J was trimmed by 6 bases and V by 0 bases; bases with no gene match: 3. CDR1 is LGHDT and CDR2 is YNNKEL in the germline V gene (reference sequence).

This clone was seen just once. The J gene is TRBJ1-1, the V gene TRBV6-1, with TRBD1 as a possible D gene (5 bases). Trimming pared 4 bases from V and 1 base from J, leaving 16 bases between. This CDR3 has 16 residues. Germline-derived CDR1 and CDR2 are MNHNS and SASEGT. CDR3 region: CASSVRRGVRNTEAFF. Written as DNA, the CDR3 is TGTGCCAGCAGTGTTAGAAGGGGCGTGAGGAACACTGAAGCTTTCTTT.

This sequence joins TRBV6-5 and TRBJ2-7; a possible D gene is TRBD2 (5 bases). The V end lost 8 bases, the J end lost 3 bases, and 11 bases lay between the germline ends. The CDR3 loop spans 12 amino acids. Germline CDR1 reads MNHEY; CDR2 reads SVGAGI. CDR3 in amino acids: CASALDFYEQYF. The CDR3 nucleotides are TGTGCCAGCGCCCTGGACTTCTACGAGCAGTACTTC.

J is TRBJ2-5 and V is TRBV6-2 or TRBV6-3; TRBD1 aligns across 9 bases. V dropped 4 bases and J dropped 11; count of bases not matched to a gene: 8. This CDR3 contains 13 residues. The germline CDR1 and CDR2 sequences are MNHEY and SVGEGT. DNA for the CDR3: TGTGCCAGCAGTTCTATCCAACAGGGGGCACAGTACTTC. Translating it yields CASSSIQQGAQYF.

The J gene is TRBJ1-2, the V gene TRBV19, with D possibly TRBD1 on 6 matching bases. Trimming pared 4 bases from V and 4 bases from J, leaving 10 bases between. This CDR3 has 13 amino acids. Germline V gene lookup returns CDR1 LNHDA and CDR2 SQIVND (reference sequence). Written as DNA, the CDR3 is TGTGCCAGTAGTAGGGGGCGTTCCTATGGCTACACCTTC. Translation: CASSRGRSYGYTF.

The gene calls are TRBV6-5 and TRBJ2-1; 14 bases map to TRBD2. V trimming: 4 bases; J trimming: 10 bases; junction bases outside the gene matches: 6. CDR1 and CDR2 (germline): MNHEY, SVGAGI. CDR3 size: 15 residues. CDR3 region: CASSSPGLAGVEQFF. CDR3 bases: TGTGCCAGCAGTTCACCGGGACTAGCGGGAGTGGAGCAGTTCTTC.

J is TRBJ2-1 and V is TRBV30; D is possibly TRBD2 (5 bases). The CDR3 length is 12 residues. Trimming left V 6 bases short and J 6 bases short, with 12 bases between. The germline V gene encodes CDR1 GTSNPN and CDR2 SVGIG (reference sequence). As DNA, the CDR3 is TGTGCCTGTTCGGGGTACCTCAATGAGCAGTTCTTC. It is translated as CACSGYLNEQFF.